These 32 T cell receptor beta chains were all obtained from the same sample, sequenced in a study of blood T cell repertoires in COVID-19. Profiled with immunoSEQ multiplex PCR; TCRdb holds only in-frame clones, not every one. The sample records about 90,000 clones, 80% to 90% being singletons. What was sequenced was peripheral blood. These receptors came from a man aged 45-60 years with COVID-19, enrolled during active disease.

This chain connects TRBV21-1 to TRBJ2-1; the DNA was not compared with TRBD1, the D call given in the table. TRBV21-1 is assigned pseudogene status. This CDR3 has 19 amino acids. This chain's CDR3 is CASSKERDRAESSYNEQFF. The CDR3, as DNA: TGTGCCAGCAGCAAAGAGAGGGACAGGGCCGAGAGCTCCTACAATGAGCAGTTCTTC.

The gene calls are TRBV4-1 and TRBJ1-2; 9 positions agree with TRBD1. With 0 bases clipped from V and 2 bases from J, the junction kept 7 bases outside the gene matches. CDR3 length: 17 residues. The germline CDR1 and CDR2 sequences are MGHRA and YSYEKL. The CDR3 DNA reads TGCGCCAGCAGCCAAGATCTTTGGGACAGGGCAAACTATGGCTACACCTTC. Protein: CASSQDLWDRANYGYTF.

The rearrangement joins TRBV30 to TRBJ1-1, with a weak D call TRBD1 (5 bases). The V end lost 7 bases, the J end lost 3 bases, and 15 bases lay between the germline ends. Germline CDR1 and CDR2: GTSNPN and SVGIG (reference sequence). The CDR3 runs 13 residues. The CDR3 DNA follows: TGTGCCTCCCAGTTCGGAGGGGACACTGAAGCTTTCTTT. This translates into CASQFGGDTEAFF.

V usage is TRBV18 and J usage is TRBJ2-1, with D maybe TRBD2 (6 bases). From germline, CDR1 is KGHSH and CDR2 LQKENI. The CDR3 contains 15 residues. The germline V and J ends were trimmed by 3 bases and 0 bases, with 9 bases remaining between them. CDR3 amino acids: CASSPGLSSYNEQFF. DNA for the CDR3: TGTGCCAGCTCACCGGGACTGAGCTCCTACAATGAGCAGTTCTTC.

This clone is a singleton in its sample. This chain joins TRBV9 and TRBJ1-1, with 8 positions matching TRBD1. Per the germline V gene, CDR1 is SGDLS and CDR2 is YYNGEE. The V segment lost 0 bases and the J segment 5 bases; nucleotides outside the gene matches: 6. The CDR3 is 15 amino acids. In DNA, the CDR3 is TGTGCCAGCAGCGTAGCCGGGACAGGATTGACTGAAGCTTTCTTT. It yields the protein CASSVAGTGLTEAFF. Full variable domain (outside the CDR3, taken from reference TRBV9 and TRBJ1-1): DSGVTQTPKHLITATGQRVTLRCSPRSGDLSVYWYQQSLDQGLQFLIQYYNGEERAKGNILERFSAQQFPDLHSELNLSSLELGDSALYFCASSVAGTGLTEAFFGQGTRLTVV.

The chain links TRBV14 to TRBJ2-3; D is perhaps TRBD2 (7 bases). The length of the CDR3 is 14 residues. Germline V gives CDR1 SGHDN, CDR2 FVKESK. Trimming cost V 3 bases and J 5 bases, with 12 bases left between them. DNA of the CDR3: TGTGCCAGCAGCCAGCGGGGGCGGCTAGATACGCAGTATTTT. This codes for CASSQRGRLDTQYF.

The V and J genes are TRBV19 and TRBJ1-5; D is unclear. CDR1 and CDR2 (germline): LNHDA, SQIVND (reference sequence). The CDR3 has 15 amino acids. The V end lost 4 bases, the J end lost 2 bases, and 12 bases lay between the germline ends. CDR3 nucleotides: TGTGCCAGTAGTACCCCCCAGGAGGGCAATCAGCCCCAGCATTTT. This encodes CASSTPQEGNQPQHF.

This clone has more than one count but fewer than ten. The rearrangement uses TRBV11-3 and TRBJ2-1; TRBD1 might be the D (5 bases). The CDR3 contains 15 residues. Germline V gene lookup returns CDR1 SGHNT and CDR2 YENEEA. The germline V and J ends were trimmed by 5 bases and 4 bases, with 15 bases remaining between them. The CDR3 DNA reads TGTGCCAGCAGCGAGGCAGGGTCGATTTACAATGAGCAGTTCTTC. Amino acids: CASSEAGSIYNEQFF.

This chain uses TRBV30 with TRBJ1-3; a weak D match, TRBD1 (6 bases). V gave up 3 bases and J gave up 2 bases, with 11 bases separating them. There are 14 residues in the CDR3. Germline-derived CDR1 and CDR2 are GTSNPN and SVGIG (reference sequence). The CDR3: CAWRPGTTGNTIYF. Here the CDR3 DNA reads TGTGCCTGGAGACCCGGGACAACTGGAAACACCATATATTTT.

V and J are TRBV6-5 and TRBJ1-2, with a weak D call TRBD1 (5 bases). CDR3 length: 14 amino acids. V was trimmed by 7 bases and J by 3 bases, leaving 15 bases between them. The germline CDR1 and CDR2 sequences are MNHEY and SVGAGI. The CDR3 reads CASNQARADYGYTF. CDR3 nucleotides: TGTGCCAGCAACCAAGCCAGGGCGGACTATGGCTACACCTTC.

The rearrangement uses TRBV7-2 and TRBJ2-7; perhaps TRBD1 as D (5 bases). The CDR3 is 15 residues long. Looked up from germline, CDR1 is SGHTA and CDR2 is FQGNSA. V dropped 0 bases and J dropped 1 base, with 10 bases sitting between them. The CDR3 DNA reads as TGTGCCAGCAGCTTAGCGCGTAGGGGATCCTACGAGCAGTACTTC. Translated, it gives CASSLARRGSYEQYF.

This CDR3 is CATSGLAGGLYEQFF. CDR3 DNA sequence: TGTGCCACCAGTGGTCTAGCGGGGGGGCTCTATGAGCAGTTCTTC. This chain links TRBV24-1 with TRBJ2-1; 12 bases are a match to TRBD2. Trimming cost V 5 bases and J 8 bases; bases outside gene matches: 6. Germline-derived CDR1 and CDR2 are KGHDR and SFDVKD. This CDR3 is built from 15 residues.

The J gene is TRBJ1-2, the V gene TRBV24-1; no clear D. V dropped 3 bases and J dropped 4 bases, with 17 bases sitting between them. This CDR3 is 16 amino acids long. Germline V gives CDR1 KGHDR, CDR2 SFDVKD. The CDR3 is CATSDPRVGPAYGYTF. The CDR3, as DNA: TGTGCCACCAGTGATCCCCGAGTTGGGCCAGCCTATGGCTACACCTTC.

V is TRBV2 and J is TRBJ2-2, with 11 bases lining up with TRBD1. The CDR3 loop spans 15 amino acids. With 6 bases clipped from V and 3 bases from J, the junction kept 3 bases outside the gene matches. Germline V gene lookup returns CDR1 SNHLY and CDR2 FYNNEI. The CDR3 reads CASSMDRGHTGELFF. As DNA, the CDR3 is TGTGCCAGCAGCATGGACAGGGGGCACACCGGGGAGCTGTTTTTT.

The chain employs TRBV18 and TRBJ1-2, with D perhaps TRBD1 (5 bases). Germline V gene lookup returns CDR1 KGHSH and CDR2 LQKENI. The CDR3 is 15 residues long. V was cut by 3 bases and J by 0 bases, with 11 bases left in between. The CDR3 DNA is TGTGCCAGCTCACCGGACACGGTCCCTAACTATGGCTACACCTTC. Translated, it gives CASSPDTVPNYGYTF. Based on the CDR3 plus reference TRBV18 and TRBJ1-2, the full variable domain is NAGVMQNPRHLVRRRGQEARLRCSPMKGHSHVYWYRQLPEEGLKFMVYLQKENIIDESGMPKERFSAEFPKEGPSILRIQQVVRGDSAAYFCASSPDTVPNYGYTFGSGTRLTVV.

The rearrangement joins TRBV5-1 to TRBJ1-1, with 7 positions matching TRBD1. The CDR3 extends over 12 amino acids. CDR1 SGHRS and CDR2 YFSETQ come from the germline V gene. V shed 4 bases, J shed 11 bases, and the junction held 8 bases outside the gene matches. CDR3 DNA sequence: TGCGCCAGCAGCGACCCGGGACAGAGGGCTTTCTTT. Translating gives CASSDPGQRAFF.

This chain uses TRBV5-1 with TRBJ2-5; TRBD2 is a possible D gene (7 bases). Trimming pared 1 base from V and 5 bases from J, leaving 9 bases between. The germline V gene has CDR1 SGHRS and CDR2 YFSETQ. The CDR3 spans 13 residues. CDR3 coding DNA: TGCGCCAGCAGCTTGAAGGGGGGGGAGACCCAGTACTTC. It is translated as CASSLKGGETQYF.

This clone showed up just once. The CDR3 loop reads CASSFYRVEGGEQFF. The CDR3 region has the DNA TGTGCCAGCAGCTTCTACAGAGTGGAGGGAGGTGAGCAGTTCTTC. The chain recombines TRBV7-3 with TRBJ2-1; tentatively, D is TRBD2 (6 bases). The V gene lost 3 bases and the J gene lost 9 bases, with 18 bases spanning the gap. Per germline, CDR1 SGHTA and CDR2 FQGTGA. The CDR3 totals 15 residues.

Concerning this clone itself: Germline and junction disagree at one end, which may indicate a read error. This chain connects TRBV7-2 to TRBJ1-2, with 10 bases matching TRBD1. Germline assignment: CDR1 SGHTA and CDR2 FQGNSA. CDR3 length equals 17 residues. CDR3 coding DNA: TGTGCCAGCAGCCTAGCGAGCCCGGGACAGGGGTTTTATGGCTACACCTTC. It translates to CASSLASPGQGFYGYTF.

This chain uses TRBV5-1 with TRBJ1-5; D possibly corresponds to TRBD1 (6 bases). The V end was cut by 4 bases, the J end by 0 bases, with 20 bases between. CDR3 length: 18 amino acids. Germline CDR1 reads SGHRS; CDR2 reads YFSETQ. CDR3 region: CASSPIPRDTGSNQPQHF. DNA for the CDR3: TGCGCCAGCAGCCCTATCCCCCGGGACACCGGTAGCAATCAGCCCCAGCATTTT.

The J gene is TRBJ1-2, the V gene TRBV6-5; 8 bases align to TRBD1. The germline V gene encodes CDR1 MNHEY and CDR2 SVGAGI. CDR3 size: 14 residues. Trimming removed 5 bases from V and 2 bases from J; junction bases left unmatched: 4. The CDR3 protein is CASSTRDRNYGYTF. The CDR3 region has the DNA TGTGCCAGCAGTACCCGGGACAGGAACTATGGCTACACCTTC.

V and J are TRBV19 and TRBJ2-5; TRBD1 aligns across 8 bases. CDR1 is LNHDA and CDR2 is SQIVND in the germline V gene (reference sequence). Trimming cost V 5 bases and J 4 bases; bases outside gene matches: 0. The CDR3 covers 12 residues. CDR3 residues: CASSDRGETQYF. The CDR3 nucleotides read TGTGCCAGTAGTGACAGGGGAGAGACCCAGTACTTC. The full variable domain, its missing parts supplied by reference TRBV19 and TRBJ2-5, is DGGITQSPKYLFRKEGQNVTLSCEQNLNHDAMYWYRQDPGQGLRLIYYSQIVNDFQKGDIAEGYSVSREKKESFPLTVTSAQKNPTAFYLCASSDRGETQYFGPGTRLLVL.

The gene calls are TRBV30 and TRBJ1-4; D is perhaps TRBD1 (5 bases). V was shortened by 3 bases and J by 10 bases, with 9 bases between the two germline ends. Germline V gene sequence: CDR1 GTSNPN, CDR2 SVGIG (reference sequence). This CDR3 is built from 11 residues. CDR3 in amino acids: CAWRQGGKLFF. The CDR3 DNA reads TGTGCCTGGAGGCAGGGTGGAAAACTGTTTTTT.

V and J are TRBV4-2 and TRBJ1-4, with D maybe TRBD1 (5 bases). The CDR3 is 16 residues long. With 0 bases removed from V and 5 bases from J, the gap between germline ends came to 13 bases. In germline, CDR1 is LGHNA, CDR2 YNFKEQ. The CDR3 DNA sequence: TGTGCCAGCAGCCAAGATATATGGGGCCTCAATGAAAAACTGTTTTTT. Encoded protein: CASSQDIWGLNEKLFF.

The chain combines TRBV2 with TRBJ1-2; D is possibly TRBD1 (5 bases). Deletions cut 7 bases from V and 4 bases from J, with 16 bases between. CDR3 length: 14 residues. Looked up from germline, CDR1 is SNHLY and CDR2 is FYNNEI. CDR3 nucleotide sequence: TGTGCCAGCACCCAGGGTAGGGGCTCCTATGGCTACACCTTC. Translation gives CASTQGRGSYGYTF.

The gene calls are TRBV20-1 and TRBJ2-5; D unresolved. V was pared by 3 bases and J by 0 bases, with 17 bases between. The CDR3 is 16 amino acids. Per germline, CDR1 DFQATT and CDR2 SNEGSKA (reference sequence). CDR3 residues: CSASPFLVSDQETQYF. The CDR3 coding sequence is TGCAGTGCTAGTCCGTTTTTAGTCTCGGACCAAGAGACCCAGTACTTC.

The chain employs TRBV7-9 and TRBJ2-3; D gene uncertain. The CDR3 contains 14 residues. Germline-derived CDR1 and CDR2 are SEHNR and FQNEAQ (reference sequence). V lost 3 bases and J lost 2, with 9 bases in between. As DNA, the CDR3 is TGTGCCAGCAGCTTCCTACAGTACACAGATACGCAGTATTTT. This translates into CASSFLQYTDTQYF.

This clone came up once. The V gene is TRBV5-1, the J gene TRBJ2-7, with a tentative D call TRBD2 (5 bases). Germline V gives CDR1 SGHRS, CDR2 YFSETQ. Trimming removed 6 bases at V and 3 bases at J, with 28 bases between. The CDR3 sequence is 18 residues long. In DNA, the CDR3 is TGCGCCAGCATCCTTGCGGCGAGGGCACCCCCCCAAGACTACGAGCAGTACTTC. This sequence encodes CASILAARAPPQDYEQYF.

The chain links TRBV5-4 to TRBJ2-5; a weak D match, TRBD2 (5 bases). The CDR3 extends over 14 amino acids. CDR1 is SGHNT, CDR2 YYREEE, per germline (reference sequence). Trimming removed 4 bases at V and 5 bases at J, with 15 bases between. The CDR3 spells CASSAGHQLETQYF. The CDR3 DNA sequence: TGTGCCAGCAGCGCGGGCCACCAACTGGAGACCCAGTACTTC.

This sequence joins TRBV3-1 (or the pseudogene TRBV3-2) and TRBJ2-7, with D possibly matching TRBD2 (6 bases). The V and J ends lost 1 base and 0 bases respectively, with 7 bases between them. The CDR3 spans 14 residues. Germline V gene lookup returns CDR1 LGHDT and CDR2 YNNKEL (reference sequence). In DNA, the CDR3 is TGTGCCAGCAGCCAAGCGGGGGTCTCCTACGAGCAGTACTTC. It specifies CASSQAGVSYEQYF.

J is TRBJ1-4 and V is TRBV3-1 (or the pseudogene TRBV3-2), with D possibly matching TRBD1 (6 bases). This CDR3 contains 14 residues. Germline assignment: CDR1 LGHDT and CDR2 YNNKEL (reference sequence). Trimming pared 2 bases from V and 7 bases from J, leaving 11 bases between. The CDR3 DNA follows: TGTGCCAGCAGCCAACAGGGAGGGGGTGAAAAACTGTTTTTT. As protein: CASSQQGGGEKLFF.

This clone has just one count. V gene TRBV27 combines with J gene TRBJ1-5; D gene ambiguous. The CDR3 is made up of 13 amino acids. Germline loops: CDR1 MNHEY, CDR2 SMNVEV (reference sequence). The ends were cut back, 6 bases at V and 4 bases at J, with 10 bases in the middle. This CDR3 is CASRGRGNQPQHF. The CDR3 bases are TGTGCCAGCAGAGGCCGAGGGAATCAGCCCCAGCATTTT.